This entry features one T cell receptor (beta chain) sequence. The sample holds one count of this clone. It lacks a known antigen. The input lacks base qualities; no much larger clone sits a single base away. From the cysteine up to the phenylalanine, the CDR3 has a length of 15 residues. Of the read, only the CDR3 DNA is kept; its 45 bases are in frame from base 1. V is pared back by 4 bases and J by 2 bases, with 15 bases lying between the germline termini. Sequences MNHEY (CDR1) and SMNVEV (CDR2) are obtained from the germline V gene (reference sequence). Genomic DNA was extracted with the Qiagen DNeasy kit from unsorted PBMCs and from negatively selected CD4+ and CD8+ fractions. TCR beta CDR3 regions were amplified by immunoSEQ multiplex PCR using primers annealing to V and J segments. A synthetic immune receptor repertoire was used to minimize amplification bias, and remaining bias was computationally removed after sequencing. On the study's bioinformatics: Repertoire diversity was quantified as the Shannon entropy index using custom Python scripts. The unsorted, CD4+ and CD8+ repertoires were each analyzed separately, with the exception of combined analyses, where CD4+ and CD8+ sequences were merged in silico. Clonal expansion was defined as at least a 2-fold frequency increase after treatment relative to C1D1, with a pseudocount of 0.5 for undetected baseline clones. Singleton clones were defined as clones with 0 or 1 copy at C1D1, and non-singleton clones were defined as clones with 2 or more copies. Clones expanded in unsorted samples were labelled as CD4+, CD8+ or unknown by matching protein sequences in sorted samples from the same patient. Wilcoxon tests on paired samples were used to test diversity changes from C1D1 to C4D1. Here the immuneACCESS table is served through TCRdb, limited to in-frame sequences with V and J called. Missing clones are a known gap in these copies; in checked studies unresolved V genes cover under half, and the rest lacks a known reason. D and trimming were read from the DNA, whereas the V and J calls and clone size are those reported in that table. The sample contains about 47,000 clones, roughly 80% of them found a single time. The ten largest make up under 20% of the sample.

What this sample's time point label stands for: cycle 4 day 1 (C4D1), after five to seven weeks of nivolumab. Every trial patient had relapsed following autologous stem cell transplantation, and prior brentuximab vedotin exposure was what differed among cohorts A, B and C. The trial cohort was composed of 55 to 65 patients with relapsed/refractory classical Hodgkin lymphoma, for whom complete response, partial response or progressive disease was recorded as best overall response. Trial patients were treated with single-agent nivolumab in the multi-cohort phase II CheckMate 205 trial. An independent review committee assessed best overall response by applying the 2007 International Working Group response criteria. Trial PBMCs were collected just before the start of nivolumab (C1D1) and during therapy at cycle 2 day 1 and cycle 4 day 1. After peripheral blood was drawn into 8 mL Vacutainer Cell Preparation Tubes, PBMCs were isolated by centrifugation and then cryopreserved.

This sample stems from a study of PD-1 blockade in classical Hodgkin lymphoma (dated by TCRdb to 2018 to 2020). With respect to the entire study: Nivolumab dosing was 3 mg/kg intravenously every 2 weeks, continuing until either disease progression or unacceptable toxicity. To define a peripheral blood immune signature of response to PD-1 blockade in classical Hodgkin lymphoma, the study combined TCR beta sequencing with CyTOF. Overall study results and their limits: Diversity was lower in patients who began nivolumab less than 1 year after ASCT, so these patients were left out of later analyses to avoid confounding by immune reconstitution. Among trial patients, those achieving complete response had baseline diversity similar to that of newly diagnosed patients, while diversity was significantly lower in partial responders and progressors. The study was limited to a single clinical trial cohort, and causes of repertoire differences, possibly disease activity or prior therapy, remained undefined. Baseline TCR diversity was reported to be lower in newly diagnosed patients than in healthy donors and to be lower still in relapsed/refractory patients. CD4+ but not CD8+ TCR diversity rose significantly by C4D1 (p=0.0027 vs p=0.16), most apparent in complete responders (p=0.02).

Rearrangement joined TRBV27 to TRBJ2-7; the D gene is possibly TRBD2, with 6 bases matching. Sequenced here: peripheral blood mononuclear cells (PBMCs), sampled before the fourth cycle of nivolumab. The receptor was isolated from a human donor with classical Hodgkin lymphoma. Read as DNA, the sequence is TGTGCCAGCAGTTACGGCGGGGTCCCTACCTACGAGCAGTACTTC. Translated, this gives CASSYGGVPTYEQYF.